A single sample gave rise to the 27 T cell receptor beta chains below, sequenced in a study of blood T cell repertoires in COVID-19. This table comes from immunoSEQ multiplex PCR, and its TCRdb copy is limited to in-frame clones, with some not included. This table holds 52,000 or so clones, approximately 86% found once. Sequenced input: peripheral blood. The source is a man aged 40-49 years with COVID-19, enrolled during active disease.

The gene calls are TRBV5-1 and TRBJ1-6; 7 bases agree with TRBD1. V shed 4 bases, J shed 4 bases, and the junction held 5 bases outside the gene matches. CDR1 and CDR2 from the germline V gene are SGHRS and YFSETQ. The CDR3 covers 15 residues. In DNA form, the CDR3 reads TGCGCCAGCAGCCACTCAGGGGGATATAATTCACCCCTCCACTTT. This encodes CASSHSGGYNSPLHF.

The chain carries TRBV5-4 and TRBJ2-2; D remains ambiguous. The V end was cut by 2 bases, the J end by 4 bases, with 3 bases between. Germline CDR1 SGHNT, CDR2 YYREEE (reference sequence). The CDR3 totals 12 residues. DNA for the CDR3: TGTGCCAGCAGCTTCCTCACCGGGGAGCTGTTTTTT. This encodes CASSFLTGELFF. Supplemented by reference TRBV5-4 and TRBJ2-2, the full variable domain reads ETGVTQSPTHLIKTRGQQVTLRCSSQSGHNTVSWYQQALGQGPQFIFQYYREEENGRGNFPPRFSGLQFPNYSSELNVNALELDDSALYLCASSFLTGELFFGEGSRLTVL.

V is TRBV30 and J is TRBJ2-7, with 11 bases aligning to TRBD1. The germline CDR1 and CDR2 sequences are GTSNPN and SVGIG (reference sequence). The CDR3 has 13 residues. The V gene end was trimmed by 6 bases and the J gene end by 4 bases; junction bases not matched to a gene: 5. Here the CDR3 reads CACRTGGSYEQYF. In nucleotides, the CDR3 is TGTGCCTGCCGGACAGGGGGCTCATACGAGCAGTACTTC.

The gene calls are TRBV30 and TRBJ2-5; weak D call: TRBD2 (6 bases). CDR1 GTSNPN and CDR2 SVGIG come from the germline V gene (reference sequence). V lost 0 bases to trimming and J lost 4 bases, with 15 bases between them. The CDR3 runs 15 residues. The CDR3 reads CAWSVGDSLRETQYF. The CDR3 region has the DNA TGTGCCTGGAGTGTAGGGGACTCCTTACGAGAGACCCAGTACTTC.

J is TRBJ2-3 and V is TRBV7-9; TRBD2 aligns across 7 bases. The CDR3 sequence is 15 residues long. V lost 2 bases, J lost 1 base, and 3 bases stayed unmatched. Looked up from germline, CDR1 is SEHNR and CDR2 is FQNEAQ (reference sequence). DNA for the CDR3: TGTGCCAGCAGCTTATATCTAGCGGGCACAGATACGCAGTATTTT. This encodes CASSLYLAGTDTQYF.

The genes are TRBV21-1 and TRBJ2-7; the listed D gene, TRBD2, was not tested against the DNA. TRBV21-1 is a listed pseudogene. This CDR3 has 20 amino acids. DNA of the CDR3: TGTGCCAGCAGCAATCCGGGACTAGCGGGAGTTTGTAGGGGCTCCTACGAGCAGTACTTC. Amino acids: CASSNPGLAGVCRGSYEQYF.

The V and J genes are TRBV28 and TRBJ2-2; a possible D gene is TRBD1 (6 bases). V was shortened by 5 bases and J by 7 bases, with 23 bases between the two germline ends. This CDR3 has 17 residues. Germline CDR1 is MDHEN and CDR2 is SYDVKM. The DNA of the CDR3 is TGTGCCAGCAGTAGCACCGGGACACCCGGGTCGTACGGGGAGCTGTTTTTT. As protein: CASSSTGTPGSYGELFF.

The rearrangement links TRBV6-6 to TRBJ2-1; the D is unclear. Germline V gives CDR1 MNHNY, CDR2 SVGAGI (reference sequence). The germline V and J ends were trimmed by 8 bases and 9 bases, with 11 bases remaining between them. CDR3 length equals 11 residues. This CDR3 is CASANPGEQFF. DNA for the CDR3: TGTGCCAGCGCCAATCCGGGTGAGCAGTTCTTC.

This clone has a single count. The chain uses TRBV2 and TRBJ2-3; TRBD2 aligns across 7 bases. The V gene's germline CDR1 is SNHLY and CDR2 FYNNEI. This CDR3 region has 19 residues. J was trimmed by 2 bases and V by 5 bases; bases with no gene match: 19. The CDR3 coding sequence is TGTGCCAGCAGTCTTAGCGGGTCCAGCCGGCGAACATACACAGATACGCAGTATTTT. Translation gives CASSLSGSSRRTYTDTQYF. The full variable domain, in which reference TRBV2 and TRBJ2-3 provide the parts outside the CDR3, is EPEVTQTPSHQVTQMGQEVILRCVPISNHLYFYWYRQILGQKVEFLVSFYNNEISEKSEIFDDQFSVERPDGSNFTLKIRSTKLEDSAMYFCASSLSGSSRRTYTDTQYFGPGTRLTVL.

The chain couples TRBV10-3 to TRBJ1-4; 10 nucleotides line up with TRBD1. J gave up 3 bases and V 6 bases, and 13 bases lay outside the gene matches. The CDR3 length is 18 residues. The V gene's germline CDR1 is ENHRY and CDR2 SYGVKD. In DNA, the CDR3 is TGTGCCATCAGCAACCGGGACAGGGGAAATCAGGCTAATGAAAAACTGTTTTTT. It yields the protein CAISNRDRGNQANEKLFF.

This clone has only one observation. V gene TRBV30 combines with J gene TRBJ2-5; TRBD2 agrees at 11 bases. The CDR3 is 14 amino acids. Unmatched junction bases numbered 12, after V lost 8 bases and J lost 7 bases. From germline, CDR1 is GTSNPN and CDR2 SVGIG (reference sequence). The CDR3 is CAASELAGGGTQYF. CDR3 sequence (DNA): TGTGCCGCGAGTGAGCTAGCGGGGGGCGGGACCCAGTACTTC.

This chain connects TRBV12-3 or TRBV12-4 to TRBJ1-1; D not resolved. The CDR3 consists of 13 residues. V shed 6 bases and J shed 3 bases, with 11 bases lying between them. The CDR3 spells CASSPTRYTEAFF. Here the CDR3 DNA reads TGTGCCAGCAGCCCCACCCGGTACACTGAAGCTTTCTTT.

This sequence joins TRBV18 and TRBJ2-3; 9 bases match TRBD2. Germline CDR1 reads KGHSH; CDR2 reads LQKENI. V was clipped by 2 bases and J by 0 bases; unmatched bases: 3. This CDR3 comprises 16 residues. DNA for the CDR3: TGTGCCAGCTCACCATACAGCGGGGGGAGCACAGATACGCAGTATTTT. Protein product: CASSPYSGGSTDTQYF. The full variable domain, completed using reference TRBV18 and TRBJ2-3, is NAGVMQNPRHLVRRRGQEARLRCSPMKGHSHVYWYRQLPEEGLKFMVYLQKENIIDESGMPKERFSAEFPKEGPSILRIQQVVRGDSAAYFCASSPYSGGSTDTQYFGPGTRLTVL.

The rearrangement joins TRBV7-8 to TRBJ2-3; possibly TRBD2 for D (6 bases). There are 18 residues in the CDR3. V lost 3 bases to trimming and J lost 0 bases, with 19 bases between them. CDR1 and CDR2 from the germline V gene are SGHVS and FQNEAQ. The CDR3: CASSFVISGASSTDTQYF. The CDR3, as DNA: TGTGCCAGCAGCTTCGTTATTAGCGGAGCTTCTAGCACAGATACGCAGTATTTT.

The chain combines TRBV10-3 with TRBJ2-7; D is possibly TRBD1 (6 bases). Germline loops: CDR1 ENHRY, CDR2 SYGVKD. The V end lost 4 bases, the J end lost 2 bases, and 15 bases lay between the germline ends. The CDR3 totals 15 residues. The CDR3 DNA reads as TGTGCCATCAGTGGGGGGCAGGGACCCCCCTACGAGCAGTACTTC. It codes for CAISGGQGPPYEQYF.

This clone was picked up a small number of times. This chain joins TRBV7-6 and TRBJ2-5, with TRBD2 identical over 11 bases. From germline, CDR1 is SGHVS and CDR2 FNYEAQ. Unmatched junction bases numbered 14, after V lost 10 bases and J lost 4 bases. The length of the CDR3 is 16 residues. The CDR3 region has the DNA TGTGCCACTTCAAATAGACTAGCGGGGCGAATAGAGACCCAGTACTTC. This encodes CATSNRLAGRIETQYF.

The rearrangement links TRBV24-1 to TRBJ2-2; 8 nucleotides match TRBD1. Germline loops: CDR1 KGHDR, CDR2 SFDVKD. The V and J ends lost 2 bases and 4 bases, in that order; junction bases with no gene match: 11. There are 18 residues in the CDR3. In nucleotides, the CDR3 is TGTGCCACCAGTGATTACTTCGGACAGGGTGGGTTCACCGGGGAGCTGTTTTTT. Protein sequence: CATSDYFGQGGFTGELFF.

The chain couples TRBV5-4 to TRBJ2-1; the D gene is possibly TRBD2 (7 bases). CDR3 length: 16 amino acids. CDR1 is SGHNT and CDR2 is YYREEE in the germline V gene (reference sequence). Deletions cut 4 bases from V and 8 bases from J, with 22 bases between. The CDR3 spells CASSAGAGKRFDEQFF. The CDR3 region has the DNA TGTGCCAGCAGCGCGGGGGCAGGGAAGCGTTTCGATGAGCAGTTCTTC.

The genes are TRBV11-1 and TRBJ2-5, with TRBD1 identical over 9 bases. The V and J ends lost 5 bases and 0 bases, in that order; junction bases with no gene match: 7. This CDR3 region has 16 residues. From germline, CDR1 is SGHAT and CDR2 FQDESV (reference sequence). As DNA, the CDR3 is TGTGCCAGCAGCCCCGGACAGGGGCGCGACCAAGAGACCCAGTACTTC. It translates to CASSPGQGRDQETQYF.

The chain couples TRBV5-1 to TRBJ2-7; D remains ambiguous. The CDR3 is made up of 13 amino acids. Germline V gene lookup returns CDR1 SGHRS and CDR2 YFSETQ. Trimming stripped 0 bases from V and 0 bases from J, with 4 bases between. The CDR3 sequence is CASSLAHSYEQYF. The CDR3, as DNA: TGCGCCAGCAGCTTGGCCCACTCCTACGAGCAGTACTTC.

The rearrangement uses TRBV10-3 and TRBJ2-5; tentative D call: TRBD1 (7 bases). There are 14 residues in the CDR3. With 6 bases removed from V and 5 bases from J, the gap between germline ends came to 16 bases. Germline CDR1 reads ENHRY; CDR2 reads SYGVKD. The CDR3 loop is CAISGTVGGETQYF. CDR3 coding DNA: TGTGCCATCAGCGGGACAGTCGGGGGCGAGACCCAGTACTTC.

This chain links TRBV2 with TRBJ2-2; D is ambiguous. The V gene's germline CDR1 is SNHLY and CDR2 FYNNEI. V was clipped by 7 bases and J by 4 bases, with 7 bases between them. The CDR3 covers 12 residues. CDR3 sequence (DNA): TGTGCCAGCACCTCTTTCACCGGGGAGCTGTTTTTT. Protein product: CASTSFTGELFF.

The genes are TRBV5-1 and TRBJ2-2, with D possibly matching TRBD1 (6 bases). This CDR3 is built from 15 residues. The V and J ends lost 4 bases and 3 bases respectively, with 13 bases between them. Per germline, CDR1 SGHRS and CDR2 YFSETQ. The CDR3 DNA reads as TGCGCCAGCAGCCAAACAGGGATTGACACCGGGGAGCTGTTTTTT. Protein product: CASSQTGIDTGELFF.

This chain uses TRBV18 with TRBJ1-1, with D possibly matching TRBD1 (6 bases). V was cut by 4 bases and J by 0 bases, with 9 bases left in between. The CDR3 extends over 14 amino acids. Germline-derived CDR1 and CDR2 are KGHSH and LQKENI. DNA of the CDR3: TGTGCCAGCTCACGGGGGGGCCTGAACACTGAAGCTTTCTTT. It translates to CASSRGGLNTEAFF.

The chain links TRBV5-6 to TRBJ2-2; the match to TRBD1 covers 7 bases. The CDR3 runs to 17 residues. Germline V gene data show CDR1 as SGHDT and CDR2 as YYEEEE. The V segment lost 0 bases and the J segment 4 bases; nucleotides outside the gene matches: 9. CDR3 residues: CASSLEGAGRSTGELFF. Written as DNA, the CDR3 is TGTGCCAGCAGCTTGGAGGGGGCCGGACGGAGCACCGGGGAGCTGTTTTTT.

V usage is TRBV7-8 and J usage is TRBJ2-5; D gene uncertain. The germline V and J ends were trimmed by 2 bases and 4 bases, with 5 bases remaining between them. CDR3 length: 12 residues. CDR1 SGHVS and CDR2 FQNEAQ come from the germline V gene. DNA for the CDR3: TGTGCCAGCAGCTTATCCGGAGAGACCCAGTACTTC. Protein: CASSLSGETQYF. Filled out from reference TRBV7-8 and TRBJ2-5, the complete variable domain reads GAGVSQSPRYKVAKRGQDVALRCDPISGHVSLFWYQQALGQGPEFLTYFQNEAQLDKSGLPSDRFFAERPEGSVSTLKIQRTQQEDSAVYLCASSLSGETQYFGPGTRLLVL.

This chain connects TRBV7-8 to TRBJ2-3, with D possibly TRBD1 on 6 matching bases. The CDR3 is 15 residues long. Germline CDR1 reads SGHVS; CDR2 reads FQNEAQ. V was cut by 5 bases and J by 0 bases, with 12 bases left in between. CDR3 protein: CASSGTSASTDTQYF. CDR3 in DNA: TGTGCCAGCAGCGGGACATCGGCTAGCACAGATACGCAGTATTTT.